These T cell receptor beta chains were read from a single sample in a study of blood T cell repertoires in COVID-19. Sequencing used immunoSEQ multiplex PCR; TCRdb keeps in-frame clones, though not all of them. The repertoire holds roughly 200,000 clones, with more than 75% as singletons. Sample: peripheral blood. The receptors stem from a woman older than 75 with acute or convalescent COVID-19. CDR3s include the opening cysteine and the closing phenylalanine or tryptophan. Fields, in order: V gene, clone size, D gene, J gene, CDR3 DNA, CDR3 protein. The D gene is left open where the match is weak. Size tells how often a clone was seen (once, few, many) or the class of an expanded clone, and some rows leave it out.

V: TRBV6-6
size: NA
D: NA
J: TRBJ1-5
DNA: TGTGCCAGCAGCTGGGCAGGCAATCAGCCCCAGCATTTT
CDR3: CASSWAGNQPQHF

V: TRBV27
size: NA
D: TRBD1
J: TRBJ1-5
DNA: TGTGCCAGCAGTTTACAGGGGGGCCATCAGCCCCAGCATTTT
CDR3: CASSLQGGHQPQHF

V: TRBV29-1
size: NA
D: NA
J: TRBJ2-3
DNA: TGCAGCCACCAGGGTTATGGCACAGATACGCAGTATTTT
CDR3: CSHQGYGTDTQYF

V: TRBV7-9
size: NA
D: NA
J: TRBJ1-1
DNA: TGTGCCAGCAGCTTATTCGGGAACACTGAAGCTTTCTTT
CDR3: CASSLFGNTEAFF

V: TRBV19
size: NA
D: TRBD2
J: TRBJ2-3
DNA: TGTGCCACCCATAGCGGGAGGCGCACAGATACGCAGTATTTT
CDR3: CATHSGRRTDTQYF

V: TRBV4-2
size: NA
D: TRBD2
J: TRBJ2-5
DNA: TGTGCCAGCAGCCAAATGGCCGGGACTAGCGGGTTGGAGACCCAGTACTTC
CDR3: CASSQMAGTSGLETQYF

V: TRBV28
size: NA
D: NA
J: TRBJ2-7
DNA: TGTGCCAGCAGCCTAGGACAGAACCCCTACGAGCAGTACTTC
CDR3: CASSLGQNPYEQYF

V: TRBV28
size: NA
D: NA
J: TRBJ1-5
DNA: TGTGCCAGCAGTTTATCCGGGAAAAATCAGCCCCAGCATTTT
CDR3: CASSLSGKNQPQHF

V: TRBV27
size: NA
D: NA
J: TRBJ2-7
DNA: TGTGCCAGCAGGCGCCGCGATGGCGGAGGATGGTACGAGCAGTACTTC
CDR3: CASRRRDGGGWYEQYF

V: TRBV27
size: few
D: TRBD1
J: TRBJ1-1
DNA: TGTGCCAGCAGTGCAGGGGGGTCGGCTAACACTGAAGCTTTCTTT
CDR3: CASSAGGSANTEAFF

V: TRBV2
size: NA
D: NA
J: TRBJ2-7
DNA: TGTGCCAGCAGGGTTACGGTCTACGAGCAGTACTTC
CDR3: CASRVTVYEQYF

V: TRBV12-2
size: NA
D: NA
J: TRBJ2-3
DNA: TGTGCAAGTCGTACAACCGAGCGGGAGGAGGCAGATACGCAGTATTTT
CDR3: CASRTTEREEADTQYF

V: TRBV11-1
size: NA
D: TRBD2
J: TRBJ2-7
DNA: TGTGCCAGCAGCTCAAAAGGGACTAACTACGAGCAGTACTTC
CDR3: CASSSKGTNYEQYF

V: TRBV5-8
size: NA
D: NA
J: TRBJ1-2
DNA: TGTGCCAGCAGCTTGACCACAGGGAGGGCCTATGGCTACACCTTC
CDR3: CASSLTTGRAYGYTF

V: TRBV5-1
size: NA
D: NA
J: TRBJ1-5
DNA: TGCGCCAGCAGCTTGGGGGGCCCCAATCAGCCCCAGCATTTT
CDR3: CASSLGGPNQPQHF

V: TRBV7-6
size: NA
D: TRBD2
J: TRBJ2-7
DNA: TGTGCCAGCAGCTTATCCACGGGAGGGCCCCTCGGCGAGCAGTACTTC
CDR3: CASSLSTGGPLGEQYF

V: TRBV7-9
size: NA
D: NA
J: TRBJ2-3
DNA: TGTGCCAGCAGCGCCACCGGAGATACGCAGTATTTT
CDR3: CASSATGDTQYF

V: TRBV6-1
size: NA
D: NA
J: TRBJ1-4
DNA: TGTGCCAGCAGTGAACCGGGGGTCACATATGAAAAACTGTTTTTT
CDR3: CASSEPGVTYEKLFF

V: TRBV19
size: NA
D: TRBD1
J: TRBJ1-2
DNA: TGTGCCAGTAGTGCCCGGGACAGGGGCTATGGCTACACCTTC
CDR3: CASSARDRGYGYTF

V: TRBV28
size: NA
D: NA
J: TRBJ2-1
DNA: TGTGCCAGCCTCAAACTGGGCAGGGGTCCCGGTGAGCAGTTCTTC
CDR3: CASLKLGRGPGEQFF

V: TRBV9
size: NA
D: TRBD2
J: TRBJ2-3
DNA: TGTGCCAGCAGCTTTAGCGGGAGGCGCACAGATACGCAGTATTTT
CDR3: CASSFSGRRTDTQYF

V: TRBV19
size: NA
D: NA
J: TRBJ2-7
DNA: TGTGCCAGTAGTATCACTACTTTATACGAGCAGTACTTC
CDR3: CASSITTLYEQYF

V: TRBV2
size: NA
D: NA
J: TRBJ1-3
DNA: TGTGCCAGCAGTGAAGGAGTAGGGGGAACTGGAAACACCATATATTTT
CDR3: CASSEGVGGTGNTIYF

V: TRBV7-9
size: NA
D: NA
J: TRBJ2-5
DNA: TGTGCCAGCAGCTCCCAAGCGGCCTCGGAGACCCAGTACTTC
CDR3: CASSSQAASETQYF

V: TRBV4-1
size: NA
D: NA
J: TRBJ1-2
DNA: TGCGCCAGCAGCCGAGGGACTGCGGATGGCTACACCTTC
CDR3: CASSRGTADGYTF

V: TRBV9
size: NA
D: NA
J: TRBJ1-3
DNA: TGTGCCAGCAGCGTAGGGGGCGCGTTCTCTGGAAACACCATATATTTT
CDR3: CASSVGGAFSGNTIYF

V: TRBV6-5
size: once
D: NA
J: TRBJ1-1
DNA: TGTGCCAGCAGTTACTCGCAGGTAAAGAACACTGAAGCTTTCTTT
CDR3: CASSYSQVKNTEAFF

V: TRBV9
size: NA
D: NA
J: TRBJ2-1
DNA: TGTGCCAGCAGCGTTGGGGGGAACTCCTACAATGAGCAGTTCTTC
CDR3: CASSVGGNSYNEQFF

V: TRBV5-1
size: NA
D: TRBD1
J: TRBJ1-6
DNA: TGCGCCAGCAGCCTATTGACAGGGGAGTCACCCCTCCACTTT
CDR3: CASSLLTGESPLHF

V: TRBV18
size: NA
D: NA
J: TRBJ2-1
DNA: TGTGCCAGCTCACCTGTCGGAGCGGGTCGTAGCTCCTACAATGAGCAGTTCTTC
CDR3: CASSPVGAGRSSYNEQFF

V: TRBV29-1
size: NA
D: NA
J: TRBJ2-3
DNA: TGCAGCGTTGTCGCAGGGGGGCTCACAGATACGCAGTATTTT
CDR3: CSVVAGGLTDTQYF

V: TRBV28
size: NA
D: NA
J: TRBJ1-6
DNA: TGTGCCAGCAGTTTCGGTCGCTCACCCCTCCACTTT
CDR3: CASSFGRSPLHF

V: TRBV10-3
size: NA
D: TRBD1
J: TRBJ1-2
DNA: TGTGCCATCAGTGTATCGGACAGGGCTCGATATGGCTACACCTTC
CDR3: CAISVSDRARYGYTF

V: TRBV3-1/TRBV3-2
size: NA
D: NA
J: TRBJ1-2
DNA: TGTGCCGCAGGGTCCCTTCTACGATCGGTTGGCTACACCTTC
CDR3: CAAGSLLRSVGYTF

V: TRBV7-8
size: NA
D: TRBD2
J: TRBJ2-3
DNA: TGTGCCAGCAGCAAACTAGCGGGAGTTCAAGATACGCAGTATTTT
CDR3: CASSKLAGVQDTQYF

V: TRBV6-2/TRBV6-3
size: NA
D: TRBD1
J: TRBJ2-5
DNA: TGTGCCAGCAGCTCGGACAGGCAAAAGATATCAGAGACCCAGTACTTC
CDR3: CASSSDRQKISETQYF

V: TRBV29-1
size: NA
D: TRBD1
J: TRBJ2-5
DNA: TGCAGCGTCCTTGGACAGGGGGCGGGGGAGACCCAGTACTTC
CDR3: CSVLGQGAGETQYF

V: TRBV29-1
size: once
D: NA
J: TRBJ1-1
DNA: TGCAGCGGGTCCCGGGGAAACACTGAAGCTTTCTTT
CDR3: CSGSRGNTEAFF

V: TRBV5-1
size: once
D: NA
J: TRBJ1-2
DNA: TGCGCCAGCAGCTTGGCCACGACAGGTTTTCATGGCTACACCTTC
CDR3: CASSLATTGFHGYTF

V: TRBV11-2
size: NA
D: NA
J: TRBJ2-5
DNA: TGTGCCAGCAGCCGACCCAGGGGACCCCAAGAGACCCAGTACTTC
CDR3: CASSRPRGPQETQYF

V: TRBV5-1
size: NA
D: TRBD2
J: TRBJ2-5
DNA: TGCGCCAGCAGCTGGACTAGCGGGAGCCGGGAGACCCAGTACTTC
CDR3: CASSWTSGSRETQYF

V: TRBV12-3/TRBV12-4
size: once
D: NA
J: TRBJ1-6
DNA: TGTGCCAGCAGGCTCACAGCTAATTCACCCCTCCACTTT
CDR3: CASRLTANSPLHF

V: TRBV2
size: few
D: NA
J: TRBJ1-1
DNA: TGTGCCAGCAGTGAAACAGCCTTTGAAGCTTTCTTT
CDR3: CASSETAFEAFF

V: TRBV6-6
size: once
D: NA
J: TRBJ1-2
DNA: TGTGCCAGCAGTTACGACAGCCCGATCAACTATGGCTACACCTTC
CDR3: CASSYDSPINYGYTF

V: TRBV29-1
size: NA
D: TRBD1
J: TRBJ2-3
DNA: TGCAGCGTTGCAAAGGACAGGGGGCTCACAGATACGCAGTATTTT
CDR3: CSVAKDRGLTDTQYF

V: TRBV7-9
size: NA
D: NA
J: TRBJ2-1
DNA: TGTGCCAGCAGCCCAAGAGGGCCCCTTAGTAATGAGCAGTTCTTC
CDR3: CASSPRGPLSNEQFF

V: TRBV6-5
size: NA
D: TRBD1
J: TRBJ1-2
DNA: TGTGCCAGCAGTTACGGGACAGACTATGGCTACACCTTC
CDR3: CASSYGTDYGYTF

V: TRBV9
size: NA
D: TRBD2
J: TRBJ2-3
DNA: TGTGCCAGCTCGGCGGGAGTGGTAGATACGCAGTATTTT
CDR3: CASSAGVVDTQYF

V: TRBV6-5
size: NA
D: NA
J: TRBJ2-4
DNA: TGTGCCACAGCTTCCGCGGGAGCCAAAAACATTCAGTACTTC
CDR3: CATASAGAKNIQYF

V: TRBV15
size: NA
D: TRBD1
J: TRBJ1-6
DNA: TGTGCCACCAGCAGAGAGACAGGGAGGAATTCACCCCTCCACTTT
CDR3: CATSRETGRNSPLHF

V: TRBV29-1
size: NA
D: TRBD1
J: TRBJ2-5
DNA: TGCAGCGGTGGGACAGGGGACCTAGAGACCCAGTACTTC
CDR3: CSGGTGDLETQYF

V: TRBV5-4
size: NA
D: TRBD2
J: TRBJ2-3
DNA: TGTGCCAGCAGCGCCCTAGGCGCGGGAGTTGGTTCAGATACGCAGTATTTT
CDR3: CASSALGAGVGSDTQYF

V: TRBV18
size: NA
D: NA
J: TRBJ1-3
DNA: TGTGCCAGCTCACCACGAACTCTGGGGGGACCCGACCCCCCTGGAAACACCATATATTTT
CDR3: CASSPRTLGGPDPPGNTIYF

V: TRBV20-1
size: NA
D: NA
J: TRBJ1-5
DNA: TGCAGTGCTAGTCCTTTCCCTAGCAATCAGCCCCAGCATTTT
CDR3: CSASPFPSNQPQHF

V: TRBV9
size: NA
D: TRBD2
J: TRBJ2-1
DNA: TGTGCCAGCAGCGCCTCCTCCGGGACTAGCGGGTACAATGAGCAGTTCTTC
CDR3: CASSASSGTSGYNEQFF